The rows below give T cell receptor beta chains drawn from one sample of a study of T cells after yellow fever vaccination. TCRdb called the 5' RACE reads again in MiXCR, with one record for every CDR3 protein. The table has approximately 150,000 distinct CDR3 sequences, 6.5% to 8.5% seen once. Sequences were derived from CD4+ T cells sorted from PBMCs, sampled 5 days after the yellow fever booster vaccination. All receptors come from a young man who received the YFV17D yellow fever vaccine. Each CDR3 is given with its conserved first and last residue. D genes are given only for firm matches. Clone size is given for some rows only: seen once, a few or many times, or a class if the clone is expanded.

v_call	clone_size	d_call	j_call	cdr3_nt	cdr3_aa
TRBV5-1	many	NA	TRBJ2-1	TGCGCCAGCAGCTCCAGGGGTGGGGAACACAATGAGCAGTTCTTC	CASSSRGGEHNEQFF
TRBV12-3/TRBV12-4	many	NA	TRBJ1-5	TGTGCCAGCAGTTTGGAGGCGAAATACAATCAGCCCCAGCATTTT	CASSLEAKYNQPQHF
TRBV11-2	many	NA	TRBJ2-4	TGTGCCAGCAGCTCGAGACAGGCCACCTTCGACATTCAGTACTTC	CASSSRQATFDIQYF
TRBV12-3/TRBV12-4	many	NA	TRBJ2-5	TGTGCCAGCAGTTTAGGCCCCCGCAGGGCTCATGAGACCCAGTACTTC	CASSLGPRRAHETQYF
TRBV15	many	NA	TRBJ2-1	TGTGCCACCAGCAGAGAAGCTACAGGGACCTACAATGAGCAGTTCTTC	CATSREATGTYNEQFF
TRBV4-3	many	TRBD2	TRBJ2-3	TGCGCCAGCAGCCGGGTAGCGGGTACGCCAGATACGCAGTATTTT	CASSRVAGTPDTQYF
TRBV30	many	NA	TRBJ2-3	TGTGCCTGGAGTGTACGTAGCACAGATACGCAGTATTTT	CAWSVRSTDTQYF
TRBV7-9	many	TRBD1	TRBJ1-2	TGTGCCAGCAGCCCACAGGGGGCATTGGGGGGCTACACCTTC	CASSPQGALGGYTF
TRBV12-3/TRBV12-4	many	TRBD2	TRBJ2-3	TGTGCCAGCACCCCGGGGGGGGTTAAAGATACGCAGTATTTT	CASTPGGVKDTQYF
TRBV23-1	few	NA	TRBJ2-1	TGCGCCAGCAGTCAATTTTGTGTGGGGGAGGCGTACAATGAGCAGTTCTTC	CASSQFCVGEAYNEQFF
TRBV18	many	NA	TRBJ1-1	TGTGCCAGCCAGGAACAGGTTTCGAACACTGAAGCTTTCTTT	CASQEQVSNTEAFF
TRBV10-3	many	NA	TRBJ1-1	TGTGCCATCAGTATAGACAAGAACACTGAAGCTTTCTTT	CAISIDKNTEAFF
TRBV4-2	many	TRBD2	TRBJ2-1	TGTGCCAGCAGCCAAGACGGGACTAGCGGGAGGGGGGAGCAGTTCTTC	CASSQDGTSGRGEQFF
TRBV5-1	many	NA	TRBJ2-2	TGCGCCAGCAGCTTCTCGGGGGCTGACACCGGGGAGCTGTTTTTT	CASSFSGADTGELFF
TRBV7-2	NA	NA	TRBJ2-7	TGTGCCAGCAGCTTAGCCCGCTCCTACGAGCAGTACTTC	CASSLARSYEQYF
TRBV7-9	many	NA	TRBJ2-5	TGTGCCAGCAGCTTAGTGGCTAGTGGATTAGAGACCCAGTACTTC	CASSLVASGLETQYF
TRBV9	many	TRBD2	TRBJ2-2	TGTGCCAGCAGCGTAGTTGCGGGAGGGAACACCGGGGAGCTGTTTTTT	CASSVVAGGNTGELFF
TRBV10-1	few	NA	TRBJ2-2	TGCGCCAGCAGTGAGGCAGGGGATAACACCGGGGAGCTGTTTTTT	CASSEAGDNTGELFF
TRBV24-1	many	NA	TRBJ1-2	TGTGCCACCAGTGATGAAGTCGGAGAACGCGGCTACACCTTC	CATSDEVGERGYTF
TRBV7-2	many	NA	TRBJ2-3	TGTGCCAGCAGCTTGTTCGGGACTCAAACCACAGATACGCAGTATTTT	CASSLFGTQTTDTQYF
TRBV20-1	many	NA	TRBJ2-5	TGCAGTGCTAGAGGCCAAAAAGAGACCCAGTACTTC	CSARGQKETQYF
TRBV5-1	many	TRBD1	TRBJ2-1	TGCGCCAGCAGCTATGGACAGGGGGGGAGTAATGAGCAGTTCTTC	CASSYGQGGSNEQFF
TRBV7-2	NA	NA	TRBJ2-3	TGTGCCAGCAGCTTTCACAGCACAGATACGCAGTATTTT	CASSFHSTDTQYF
TRBV11-2	few	TRBD2	TRBJ2-3	TGTGCCAGCAGCTTAGACCTAAGCGGGAGAGGTCTAACAGATACGCAGTATTTT	CASSLDLSGRGLTDTQYF
TRBV20-1	NA	TRBD1	TRBJ1-6	TGCAGTGCGCAGGGACAGGGGGCTTCACCCCTCCACTTT	CSAQGQGASPLHF
TRBV7-2	few	TRBD1	TRBJ2-1	TGTGCCAGCAGCTTAGTACAGGGGGCAGCTGAGCAGTTCTTC	CASSLVQGAAEQFF
TRBV7-2	many	TRBD1	TRBJ2-3	TGTGCCAGCAGCTCACAGGGGAGAGCAGATACGCAGTATTTT	CASSSQGRADTQYF
TRBV24-1	many	TRBD2	TRBJ2-1	TGTGCCACCAGTGATCCTAACACACCGACTAGCGGGGGGTACAATGAGCAGTTCTTC	CATSDPNTPTSGGYNEQFF
TRBV6-5	many	NA	TRBJ2-3	TGTGCCAGCAGTTACTCCAATCTAGCGACCCGCGGGGATACGCAGTATTTT	CASSYSNLATRGDTQYF
TRBV23-1	few	NA	TRBJ2-7	TGCGCCGGAAACTTTGGGGTCGAGCAGTACTTC	CAGNFGVEQYF
TRBV5-6	many	NA	TRBJ1-4	TGTGCCAGCAGCTGGGGACCAGCAGCAACTAATGAAAAACTGTTTTTT	CASSWGPAATNEKLFF
TRBV20-1	many	NA	TRBJ2-7	TGCAGTGCGAGGTCGCGGATGGTCTCCTACGAGCAGTACTTC	CSARSRMVSYEQYF
TRBV20-1	many	NA	TRBJ1-5	TGCAGTGCTAGTCTCAGGGACGGCCAGCCCCAGCATTTT	CSASLRDGQPQHF
TRBV12-3/TRBV12-4	many	NA	TRBJ1-3	TGTGCCAGCAGTGAACAGGGCGGCTCTGGAAACACCATATATTTT	CASSEQGGSGNTIYF
TRBV20-1	many	NA	TRBJ2-5	TGCAGTGCCCGGCGGCTAGCAGGGGAGACCCAGTACTTC	CSARRLAGETQYF
TRBV5-3	NA	NA	TRBJ2-4	TGTGCCAGAAGCTTGTCGGTATTTGACATTCAGTACTTC	CARSLSVFDIQYF
TRBV20-1	many	NA	TRBJ2-5	TGCAGTGCTCTACGCATGGTGTCGGGAGAACGGACAGAGACCCAGTACTTC	CSALRMVSGERTETQYF
TRBV12-3/TRBV12-4	many	NA	TRBJ1-1	TGTGCCAGCGGCAGGGGAACCACTGAAGCTTTCTTT	CASGRGTTEAFF
TRBV9	NA	NA	TRBJ2-1	TGTGCCAGCAGCGCCCACCTCGGGGACTACAATGAGCAGTTCTTC	CASSAHLGDYNEQFF
TRBV20-1	NA	NA	TRBJ1-6	TGCAGTGCCCAGAATGGGCCTCGGGATTCACCCCTCCACTTT	CSAQNGPRDSPLHF
TRBV5-4	few	NA	TRBJ1-2	TGTGCCAGCAGGGGGAACTGGAACTATGGCTACACCTTC	CASRGNWNYGYTF
TRBV19	many	NA	TRBJ1-3	TGTGCCAGTACTACTCTCAGGCCTGACTCTGGAAACACCATATATTTT	CASTTLRPDSGNTIYF
TRBV6-1	many	NA	TRBJ2-7	TGTGCCAGCAGCCCACAAACTTTTAGGGAGCAGTACTTC	CASSPQTFREQYF
TRBV20-1	many	TRBD2	TRBJ2-7	TGCAGTGCTGTCGGGACTAGCGGGAACAGTGAGTACGAGCAGTACTTC	CSAVGTSGNSEYEQYF
TRBV18	many	NA	TRBJ2-2	TGTGCCAGCTCACCACTGACCGGGGTGGACACCGGGGAGCTGTTTTTT	CASSPLTGVDTGELFF
TRBV6-2/TRBV6-3	many	NA	TRBJ2-2	TGTGCCAGCCTCCAGCGCGGGGAGCTGTTTTTT	CASLQRGELFF
TRBV14	many	TRBD1	TRBJ1-1	TGTGCCAGCAGCCCGACAGGGGGTGTGAACACTGAAGCTTTCTTT	CASSPTGGVNTEAFF
TRBV6-6	many	NA	TRBJ2-5	TGTGCCAGCAGCCCCACCGGGGAAGAGACCCAGTACTTC	CASSPTGEETQYF
TRBV5-1	many	TRBD1	TRBJ2-7	TGCGCCAGCAGCTTCCTGGGCGGGACAGGGTATAACGAGCAGTACTTC	CASSFLGGTGYNEQYF
TRBV12-3/TRBV12-4	many	NA	TRBJ2-1	TGTGCCAGCAGCCACACCCCCGGGTTGGGCAATGAGCAGTTCTTC	CASSHTPGLGNEQFF
TRBV12-3/TRBV12-4	many	NA	TRBJ2-7	TGTGCCAGCAGTACCATGGTAATGTACGAGCAGTACTTC	CASSTMVMYEQYF